This is a list of T cell receptor beta chains from one sample in a study of neurological immune-mediated disorders. TCRdb reprocessed the 5' RACE reads with MiXCR, giving one entry per CDR3 protein. The table lists some 29,000 distinct CDR3 sequences, about 7% of them singletons. Sequenced sample: PBMCs. The receptor source for this set is a woman between 45 and 65 years old in good health. Each CDR3 is given with its conserved first and last residue. D genes are given only for firm matches. Expanded clones get a size class; other rows say once, few or many, or leave the size out.

TRBJ2-7 | many | . | TRBV18 | CASSPSSYEQYF | TGTGCCAGCTCGCCCAGCTCCTACGAGCAGTACTTC
TRBJ2-1 | many | TRBD2 | TRBV7-2 | CASSRLAGGSYNEQFF | TGTGCCAGCAGCCGACTAGCGGGAGGATCCTACAATGAGCAGTTCTTC
TRBJ2-7 | many | TRBD2 | TRBV5-6 | CASSQPGLAYEQYF | TGTGCCAGCTCCCAACCGGGACTAGCCTACGAGCAGTACTTC
TRBJ1-3 | few | . | TRBV15 | CATSRAGPLYSGNTIYF | TGTGCCACCAGCAGAGCGGGGCCACTCTACTCTGGAAACACCATATATTTT
TRBJ2-7 | medium-sized | TRBD1 | TRBV6-6 | CASSLGQGASYEQYF | TGTGCCAGCAGTTTGGGGCAGGGGGCCTCCTACGAGCAGTACTTC
TRBJ2-1 | many | . | TRBV27 | CASSSISRSILGYNEQFF | TGTGCCAGCAGTTCAATATCCAGATCCATACTAGGGTACAATGAGCAGTTCTTC
TRBJ1-3 | many | . | TRBV29-1 | CSVRGAEGSGNTIYF | TGCAGCGTTCGGGGGGCAGAGGGCTCTGGAAACACCATATATTTT
TRBJ2-2 | many | . | TRBV9 | CASSAQGWQAGELFF | TGTGCCAGCAGCGCCCAGGGGTGGCAGGCCGGGGAGCTGTTTTTT
TRBJ2-7 | many | TRBD2 | TRBV12-3/TRBV12-4 | CASSSQVGVSGLTYEQYF | TGTGCCAGCAGTTCCCAAGTGGGGGTTAGCGGGTTAACCTACGAGCAGTACTTC
TRBJ1-1 | many | . | TRBV15 | CATSRGQNTEAFF | TGTGCCACCAGCAGGGGCCAGAACACTGAAGCTTTCTTT
TRBJ1-1 | many | . | TRBV19 | CASRVSRTRTEAFF | TGTGCCAGTAGGGTCAGTCGGACACGCACTGAAGCTTTCTTT
TRBJ2-3 | many | TRBD2 | TRBV5-1 | CASSLEGGSQYF | TGCGCCAGCAGCTTGGAGGGAGGGTCGCAGTATTTT
TRBJ1-1 | many | . | TRBV5-1 | CASSLGWTEAFF | TGCGCCAGCAGCCTAGGGTGGACTGAAGCTTTCTTT
TRBJ2-5 | many | . | TRBV4-1 | CASSQEGQETQYF | TGCGCCAGCAGCCAAGAAGGGCAAGAGACCCAGTACTTC
TRBJ2-1 | many | TRBD2 | TRBV18 | CASSPRAGTGNEQFF | TGTGCCAGCTCACCACGAGCGGGGACGGGCAATGAGCAGTTCTTC
TRBJ2-7 | . | TRBD1 | TRBV14 | CASRPTGVAYEQYF | TGTGCCAGCAGGCCAACAGGGGTAGCCTACGAGCAGTACTTC
TRBJ2-3 | many | . | TRBV7-8 | CASSPLRGGDTQYF | TGTGCCAGCAGCCCCCTTAGGGGGGGAGATACGCAGTATTTT
TRBJ2-3 | many | . | TRBV3-1 | CASSNSRLTDTQYF | TGTGCCAGCAGCAATTCCCGGCTCACAGATACGCAGTATTTT
TRBJ1-2 | many | TRBD1 | TRBV20-1 | CSALIGQGPGYTF | TGCAGTGCTCTCATAGGACAGGGACCTGGCTACACCTTC
TRBJ1-5 | many | . | TRBV20-1 | CSAQLGRGSQPQHF | TGCAGTGCCCAACTAGGGCGGGGGTCCCAGCCCCAGCATTTT
TRBJ1-1 | many | . | TRBV20-1 | CSARPSENTEAFF | TGCAGTGCCCGACCTTCGGAGAACACTGAAGCTTTCTTT
TRBJ1-4 | many | TRBD1 | TRBV20-1 | CSTETGKGLFF | TGCAGTACCGAGACAGGGAAGGGCTTGTTTTTT
TRBJ2-7 | many | TRBD1 | TRBV20-1 | CSAKRTGVAEQYF | TGCAGTGCCAAAAGGACAGGGGTGGCCGAGCAGTACTTC
TRBJ1-2 | many | . | TRBV7-2 | CASSSILGGYTF | TGTGCCAGCAGCAGTATATTGGGTGGCTACACCTTC
TRBJ2-7 | many | . | TRBV7-8 | CASSLGRIPIRSSYEQYF | TGTGCCAGCAGCTTAGGGCGCATTCCCATAAGGAGCTCCTACGAGCAGTACTTC
TRBJ2-1 | many | . | TRBV12-5 | CASGLVLGNYNEQFF | TGTGCTAGTGGTTTGGTACTTGGGAACTACAATGAGCAGTTCTTC
TRBJ2-2 | many | . | TRBV7-9 | CASSPLPRSGELFF | TGTGCCAGCAGCCCCCTCCCTCGGTCCGGGGAGCTGTTTTTT
TRBJ1-6 | many | TRBD1 | TRBV7-2 | CASSLVYPQGAQGNSPLHF | TGTGCCAGCAGCTTAGTGTACCCACAGGGGGCTCAGGGGAATTCACCCCTCCACTTT
TRBJ1-1 | many | . | TRBV12-3/TRBV12-4 | CASSLPGTEAFF | TGTGCCAGCAGTTTGCCTGGCACTGAAGCTTTCTTT
TRBJ1-5 | many | . | TRBV20-1 | CSADKGDSNQPQHF | TGCAGTGCCGATAAGGGGGATAGCAATCAGCCCCAGCATTTT
TRBJ2-7 | many | TRBD1 | TRBV28 | CASSRTGLREQYF | TGTGCCAGCAGTCGGACAGGCCTACGCGAGCAGTACTTC
TRBJ1-5 | many | . | TRBV7-2 | CASSYQGSGWSNQPQHF | TGTGCCAGCAGTTACCAGGGGAGCGGGTGGAGCAATCAGCCCCAGCATTTT
TRBJ1-5 | medium-sized | . | TRBV4-1 | CASSKNPTEVGRQPQHF | TGCGCCAGCAGTAAGAACCCCACTGAGGTGGGACGTCAGCCCCAGCATTTT
TRBJ2-7 | . | . | TRBV5-1 | CASRLGTGEEARQYF | TGTGCCAGCAGATTGGGAACAGGGGAGGAAGCGCGCCAGTACTTC
TRBJ2-3 | many | TRBD2 | TRBV7-9 | CASSPSGTGGKDTQYF | TGTGCCAGCAGCCCGAGTGGGACGGGAGGAAAAGATACGCAGTATTTT
TRBJ2-5 | many | . | TRBV12-3/TRBV12-4 | CASSLNQETQYF | TGTGCCAGCAGTTTAAACCAAGAGACCCAGTACTTC
TRBJ2-7 | many | . | TRBV4-1 | CASSQGPRTYEQYF | TGCGCCAGCAGCCAAGGACCCAGGACCTACGAGCAGTACTTC
TRBJ2-5 | many | . | TRBV5-1 | CASSLEQQETQYF | TGCGCCAGCAGCTTGGAACAGCAAGAGACCCAGTACTTC
TRBJ2-1 | many | . | TRBV29-1 | CSVEVGRASYNEQFF | TGCAGCGTTGAGGTCGGTAGGGCATCCTACAATGAGCAGTTCTTC
TRBJ2-2 | many | . | TRBV11-2 | CASSLKPRVGELFF | TGTGCCAGCAGCTTAAAGCCCAGGGTCGGGGAGCTGTTTTTT
TRBJ2-2 | many | . | TRBV3-1 | CASSQGARETGELFF | TGTGCCAGCAGCCAAGGGGCCAGGGAAACCGGGGAGCTGTTTTTT
TRBJ2-5 | many | . | TRBV27 | CASFSPGTSPETQYF | TGTGCCAGCTTCTCCCCCGGGACTTCTCCGGAGACCCAGTACTTC
TRBJ2-7 | many | TRBD2 | TRBV5-1 | CASSLAGMGYEQYF | TGCGCCAGCAGCTTAGCGGGGATGGGCTACGAGCAGTACTTC
TRBJ2-1 | many | . | TRBV7-2 | CASSSARNYNEQFF | TGTGCCAGCAGCTCCGCTCGGAACTACAATGAGCAGTTCTTC
TRBJ1-1 | many | . | TRBV20-1 | CSAALRDTTPGQF | TGCAGTGCAGCCTTAAGGGATACTACCCCGGGCCAGTTT
TRBJ2-1 | many | . | TRBV24-1 | CATSDPTRPYNEQFF | TGTGCCACCAGTGATCCGACTAGACCCTACAATGAGCAGTTCTTC
TRBJ2-3 | many | TRBD2 | TRBV20-1 | CSATPVAGVSTDTQYF | TGCAGTGCTACCCCGGTTGCGGGGGTTAGCACAGATACGCAGTATTTT
TRBJ2-5 | few | . | TRBV19 | CASRSPAGETQYF | TGTGCCAGTAGGTCACCTGCGGGAGAGACCCAGTACTTC
TRBJ2-2 | many | . | TRBV14 | CASSQVPDTGELFF | TGTGCCAGCAGCCAAGTACCCGACACCGGGGAGCTGTTTTTT
TRBJ2-2 | many | TRBD1 | TRBV5-1 | CASSTGQGWAGELFF | TGCGCCAGCAGCACGGGACAGGGGTGGGCCGGGGAGCTGTTTTTT
TRBJ2-1 | many | . | TRBV10-3 | CAIKNGALNEQFF | TGTGCCATCAAGAACGGGGCCCTCAATGAGCAGTTCTTC
TRBJ1-4 | many | . | TRBV4-1 | CASSSVGRSEKLFF | TGCGCCAGTTCCTCTGTGGGGCGTAGTGAAAAACTGTTTTTT
TRBJ2-3 | many | . | TRBV5-5 | CASSLTPRADSGHTQYF | TGTGCCAGCAGCCTCACTCCGCGGGCTGACTCGGGACATACGCAGTATTTT
TRBJ1-1 | many | TRBD1 | TRBV7-6 | CASSSNRGNTEAFF | TGTGCCAGCAGCTCTAACAGGGGGAACACTGAAGCTTTCTTT
TRBJ1-1 | many | TRBD1 | TRBV5-5 | CASSPYRGGGTEAFF | TGTGCCAGCAGCCCCTACAGGGGTGGAGGCACTGAAGCTTTCTTT
TRBJ1-1 | many | TRBD1 | TRBV29-1 | CSVPQGLGTEAFF | TGCAGCGTCCCACAGGGGCTTGGGACTGAAGCTTTCTTT